The clone carrying this T cell receptor beta chain has only one observation. These data originate in a study of blood T cell repertoires in COVID-19. Study at large: Collection of acute and convalescent COVID-19 samples took place in the United States, Italy and Spain.

The CDR3 covers 19 residues. Per the germline V gene, CDR1 is ENHRY and CDR2 is SYGVKD. The V and J ends lost 0 bases and 0 bases respectively, with 17 bases between them. Original handling: Amplification of reference gene primers was used by the study to estimate nucleated cell counts. Method: immunoSEQ multiplex PCR; TCRdb's copy keeps in-frame clones and lacks some. The V and J calls and clone size were taken over from that table, and D and trimming were inferred from the DNA. The sample gives under 300,000 clones, roughly nine tenths of which show up once; 5.5% to 8% is in the top ten. Sequencing input: peripheral blood. The TCR comes from a man between 60 and 75 years old with acute or convalescent COVID-19. This chain links TRBV10-3 with TRBJ1-4; D is perhaps TRBD1 (5 bases). Here the CDR3 reads CAISESIVRAVPTNEKLFF. The CDR3 nucleotides read TGTGCCATCAGTGAGTCTATTGTCAGGGCGGTCCCAACTAATGAAAAACTGTTTTTT.